Each of the 18 T cell receptor beta chains below was sequenced from the same sample in a study of OX40 agonist ivuxolimab in advanced cancers. The protocol was immunoSEQ multiplex PCR, while the TCRdb copy is restricted to in-frame clones and leaves out a portion. The table lists 40,000 to 55,000 clones, about 90% of them singletons. The starting material was CD4+ or CD8+ T cells sorted from blood, obtained in a trial of the OX40 agonist ivuxolimab. These receptors all come from an adult with an advanced solid tumor such as melanoma, head and neck, liver or kidney cancer.

The gene calls are TRBV23-1 and TRBJ1-2; perhaps TRBD1 as D (5 bases). TRBV23-1 is designated an ORF whose function remains uncertain. The CDR3 has 13 amino acids. V lost 3 bases and J 3 bases, leaving 8 bases between the germline ends. The CDR3 region has the DNA TGCGCCAGCAGTCACGGGACCCACTATGGCTACACCTTC. Its translation: CASSHGTHYGYTF.

The genes are TRBV5-6 and TRBJ1-1, with unresolved D. Looked up from germline, CDR1 is SGHDT and CDR2 is YYEEEE. This CDR3 has 11 residues. V was trimmed by 7 bases and J by 2 bases, leaving 6 bases between them. The CDR3 region has the DNA TGTGCCAGCGCGGGTAACACTGAAGCTTTCTTT. It is translated as CASAGNTEAFF. The entire variable domain, with the rest obtained from reference TRBV5-6 and TRBJ1-1, is as follows: DAGVTQSPTHLIKTRGQQVTLRCSPKSGHDTVSWYQQALGQGPQFIFQYYEEEERQRGNFPDRFSGHQFPNYSSELNVNALLLGDSALYLCASAGNTEAFFGQGTRLTVV.

CDR3 nucleotide sequence: TGTGCCAGCAGTCCAGACTCGGACAATGAGCAGTTCTTC. Translating it yields CASSPDSDNEQFF. The rearrangement uses TRBV27 and TRBJ2-1; D not certain. Trimming pared 5 bases from V and 5 bases from J, leaving 10 bases between. CDR1 is MNHEY, CDR2 SMNVEV, per germline (reference sequence). This CDR3 comprises 13 residues.

The chain uses TRBV10-2 and TRBJ1-6; D may be TRBD1 (6 bases). Between the trimmed V and J ends, which lost 3 bases and 7 bases, there was a span of 13 bases. The CDR3 is 15 amino acids. Germline loops: CDR1 WSHSY, CDR2 SAAADI. The CDR3 sequence: CASSDVRGRNSPLHF. The CDR3 DNA reads as TGCGCCAGCAGTGATGTCAGGGGTCGGAATTCACCCCTCCACTTT.

V gene TRBV6-5 combines with J gene TRBJ1-4; D uncertain. Germline assignment: CDR1 MNHEY and CDR2 SVGAGI. This CDR3 has 11 amino acids. V lost 8 bases and J 7 bases, leaving 8 bases between the germline ends. CDR3 residues: CASRTGEKLFF. Here the CDR3 DNA reads TGTGCCAGCCGTACTGGTGAAAAACTGTTTTTT.

This rearrangement joins TRBV6-1 to TRBJ2-5; D possibly corresponds to TRBD2 (6 bases). Germline lookup yields CDR1 MNHNS and CDR2 SASEGT. The CDR3 has 14 amino acids. The V end lost 2 bases, the J end lost 9 bases, and 16 bases lay between the germline ends. The CDR3 DNA reads TGTGCCAGCAGTGAATTGGGCAGGGAGGCTCCCCAGTACTTC. This encodes CASSELGREAPQYF.

The gene calls are TRBV9 and TRBJ2-2; possible D gene TRBD2, 6 bases. Germline CDR1 reads SGDLS; CDR2 reads YYNGEE. V lost 0 bases, J lost 2 bases, and 14 bases lay in between. The CDR3 contains 17 residues. The CDR3 reads CASSVEGGTSNTGELFF. CDR3 DNA: TGTGCCAGCAGCGTAGAAGGCGGGACCTCAAACACCGGGGAGCTGTTTTTT.

This chain uses TRBV27 with TRBJ1-1; possible D gene TRBD1, 5 bases. V was cut by 2 bases and J by 4 bases, with 14 bases left in between. CDR3 length equals 15 residues. Germline CDR1 reads MNHEY; CDR2 reads SMNVEV (reference sequence). In nucleotides, the CDR3 is TGTGCCAGCAGTTTAGCTTTGTCGGGGGGCACTGAAGCTTTCTTT. Amino acids: CASSLALSGGTEAFF.

The chain carries TRBV20-1 and TRBJ1-1; tentatively, D is TRBD1 (5 bases). The CDR3 is 11 residues long. V lost 6 bases and J lost 7, with 12 bases in between. Germline V gene sequence: CDR1 DFQATT, CDR2 SNEGSKA (reference sequence). CDR3 sequence: CSAEGTGEAFF. The CDR3 DNA sequence: TGCAGTGCGGAAGGGACGGGTGAAGCTTTCTTT.

The chain has TRBV5-1 and TRBJ2-7; the match to TRBD1 covers 9 bases. CDR3 length: 12 amino acids. Losses at the gene ends were 5 bases for V and 6 bases for J; bases not matched to a gene: 3. The germline gives CDR1 SGHRS, CDR2 YFSETQ. CDR3: CASRGQGAEQYF. The CDR3 DNA follows: TGCGCCAGCAGGGGACAGGGAGCCGAGCAGTACTTC. Based on the CDR3 plus reference TRBV5-1 and TRBJ2-7, the full variable domain is KAGVTQTPRYLIKTRGQQVTLSCSPISGHRSVSWYQQTPGQGLQFLFEYFSETQRNKGNFPGRFSGRQFSNSRSEMNVSTLELGDSALYLCASRGQGAEQYFGPGTRLTVT.

V is TRBV9 and J is TRBJ2-5; possibly TRBD1 for D (7 bases). Germline loops: CDR1 SGDLS, CDR2 YYNGEE. This CDR3 is built from 15 residues. V lost 0 bases and J lost 1, with 10 bases in between. The chain's CDR3 is CASSVAGGTQETQYF. The CDR3 DNA reads TGTGCCAGCAGCGTAGCAGGGGGGACCCAAGAGACCCAGTACTTC. Together with reference TRBV9 and TRBJ2-5, the CDR3 gives the full variable domain: DSGVTQTPKHLITATGQRVTLRCSPRSGDLSVYWYQQSLDQGLQFLIQYYNGEERAKGNILERFSAQQFPDLHSELNLSSLELGDSALYFCASSVAGGTQETQYFGPGTRLLVL.

This chain uses TRBV6-5 with TRBJ1-1; no clear D gene. From germline, CDR1 is MNHEY and CDR2 SVGAGI. V was pared by 4 bases and J by 0 bases, with 6 bases between. CDR3 length: 13 amino acids. The DNA of the CDR3 is TGTGCCAGCAGTTCCCTCATGAACACTGAAGCTTTCTTT. This codes for CASSSLMNTEAFF.

This sequence joins TRBV12-5 and TRBJ2-3; perhaps TRBD2 as D (6 bases). Trimming cost V 2 bases and J 3 bases, with 9 bases left between them. The CDR3 covers 14 residues. Per germline, CDR1 LGHNT and CDR2 FRNRAP. The CDR3 protein is CASGLPGSTDTQYF. CDR3 nucleotides: TGTGCTAGTGGTTTGCCCGGGAGTACAGATACGCAGTATTTT.

The V call is TRBV27, the J call TRBJ1-4; weak D call: TRBD1 (5 bases). The V and J ends lost 7 bases and 3 bases respectively, with 9 bases between them. Germline V gene lookup returns CDR1 MNHEY and CDR2 SMNVEV (reference sequence). There are 13 residues in the CDR3. CDR3 sequence reads: CASNGGANEKLFF. The CDR3 DNA follows: TGTGCCAGCAACGGGGGGGCTAATGAAAAACTGTTTTTT.

The chain employs TRBV7-9 and TRBJ1-2; possibly TRBD1 for D (5 bases). V was cut by 5 bases and J by 3 bases, with 13 bases left in between. There are 14 residues in the CDR3. Per the germline V gene, CDR1 is SEHNR and CDR2 is FQNEAQ (reference sequence). Here the CDR3 reads CASSTRVGDYGYTF. The CDR3 coding sequence is TGTGCCAGCAGCACCCGGGTAGGGGACTATGGCTACACCTTC.

This chain links TRBV25-1 with TRBJ2-7, with D hard to call. Germline V gene lookup returns CDR1 MGHDK and CDR2 SYGVNS. With 5 bases removed from V and 2 bases from J, the gap between germline ends came to 7 bases. The CDR3 is made up of 12 amino acids. The CDR3 coding sequence is TGTGCCAGCAGTCCCACCCCCTACGAGCAGTACTTC. Translating gives CASSPTPYEQYF.

The CDR3 sequence is CASSYSQGRRNTEAFF. DNA of the CDR3: TGTGCCAGCAGTTACAGCCAGGGGCGTCGGAACACTGAAGCTTTCTTT. The chain combines TRBV6-5 with TRBJ1-1; D might be TRBD1 (6 bases). Germline CDR1 reads MNHEY; CDR2 reads SVGAGI. The CDR3 has 16 residues. The germline V and J ends were trimmed by 2 bases and 1 base, with 14 bases remaining between them.

This clone appeared once. The J gene is TRBJ2-1, the V gene TRBV10-1; TRBD2 matches 10 bases. J was trimmed by 0 bases and V by 2 bases; bases with no gene match: 1. Per germline, CDR1 WNHNN and CDR2 SYGVQD (reference sequence). The CDR3 runs 16 residues. The CDR3: CASSEERGGSYNEQFF. In DNA, the CDR3 is TGCGCCAGCAGTGAGGAGCGGGGGGGCTCCTACAATGAGCAGTTCTTC.